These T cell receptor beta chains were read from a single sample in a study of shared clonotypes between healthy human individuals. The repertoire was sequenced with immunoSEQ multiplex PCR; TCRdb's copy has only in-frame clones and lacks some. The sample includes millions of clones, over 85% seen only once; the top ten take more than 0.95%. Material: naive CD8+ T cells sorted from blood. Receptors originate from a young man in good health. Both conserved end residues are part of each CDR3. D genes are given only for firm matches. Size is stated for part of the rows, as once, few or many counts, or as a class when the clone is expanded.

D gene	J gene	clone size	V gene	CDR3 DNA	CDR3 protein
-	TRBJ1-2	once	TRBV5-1	TGCGCCAGCAGCTTTACTGGCAGACAGGCCGCTTACCCTTCCTATGGCTACACCTTC	CASSFTGRQAAYPSYGYTF
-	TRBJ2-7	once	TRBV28	TGTGCCAGCAGTTTCGTAGGGTCCGGCTACGAGCAGTACTTC	CASSFVGSGYEQYF
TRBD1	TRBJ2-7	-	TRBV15	TGTGCCACCAGCAGAGTGGGACAGGAGGACTCCGAGCAGTACTTC	CATSRVGQEDSEQYF
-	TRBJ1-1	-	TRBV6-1	TGTGCCAGCAGTGAATGGGTAGGGTACTACACTGAAGCTTTCTTT	CASSEWVGYYTEAFF
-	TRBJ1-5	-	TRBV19	TGTGCCAGTAGTATTCCCCGGGACAGCAATCAGCCCCAGCATTTT	CASSIPRDSNQPQHF
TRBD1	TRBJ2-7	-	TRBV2	TGTGCCAGCAGTCAACAGGGGGCGGATTTCTACGAGCAGTACTTC	CASSQQGADFYEQYF
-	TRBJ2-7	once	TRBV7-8	TGTGCCAGCAGCGCTTCGGGGTTCGAGCAGTACTTC	CASSASGFEQYF
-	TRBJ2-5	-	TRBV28	TGTGCCAGCAGTCCAAGGTTCCTCGGGGAGACCCAGTACTTC	CASSPRFLGETQYF
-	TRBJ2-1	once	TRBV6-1	TGTGCCAGCAGTGATCGTTGGGCAGGGCGGATTTACAATGAGCAGTTCTTC	CASSDRWAGRIYNEQFF
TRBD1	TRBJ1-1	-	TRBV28	TGTGCCAGCAGCACCGGGACAGGGGGCACTGAAGCTTTCTTT	CASSTGTGGTEAFF
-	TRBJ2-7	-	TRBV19	TGTGCCAGTAGTATAGATCGGGAGACCTACGAGCAGTACTTC	CASSIDRETYEQYF
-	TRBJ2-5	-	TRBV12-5	TGTGCTAGTGGTTTGGATCGGGAGACCCAGTACTTC	CASGLDRETQYF
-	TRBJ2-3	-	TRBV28	TGTGCCAGCAGCAAGGGACCCGAGTTCACAGATACGCAGTATTTT	CASSKGPEFTDTQYF
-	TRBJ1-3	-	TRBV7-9	TGTGCCAGACAGGATCCTCCCGGAAACACCATATATTTT	CARQDPPGNTIYF
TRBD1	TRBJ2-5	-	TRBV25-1	TGTGCCAGCAGCGCCAAGGACAGGGCCCAAGAGACCCAGTACTTC	CASSAKDRAQETQYF
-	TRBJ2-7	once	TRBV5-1	TGCGCCAGCAGCTTGGCTGGAGACGAGCAGTACTTC	CASSLAGDEQYF
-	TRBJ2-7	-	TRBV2	TGTGCCAGCAGTGAAGCAGGCCTCCTGGGTGACGAGCAGTACTTC	CASSEAGLLGDEQYF
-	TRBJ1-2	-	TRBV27	TGTGCCAGCAGTTTGAGAGGGGTAGGTGGCTACACCTTC	CASSLRGVGGYTF
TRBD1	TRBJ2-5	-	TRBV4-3	TGCGCCAGCAGCCTACAATGGGGGACAGTACAAGAGACCCAGTACTTC	CASSLQWGTVQETQYF
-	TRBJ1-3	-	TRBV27	TGTGCCAGCAGTGCAACCGGGACCACTGGAAACACCATATATTTT	CASSATGTTGNTIYF
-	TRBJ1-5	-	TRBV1	TGCACCAGCAGCCAAGATCCGACAGGGCCCAATCAGCCCCAGCATTTT	CTSSQDPTGPNQPQHF
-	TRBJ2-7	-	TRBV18	TGTGCCAGCTCACCGGAAGAAGGCGAGCAGTACTTC	CASSPEEGEQYF
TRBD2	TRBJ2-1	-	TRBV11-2	TGTGCCAGCAGCTTAGACCCACTAGCGGGGTTAGTGGATGAGCAGTTCTTC	CASSLDPLAGLVDEQFF
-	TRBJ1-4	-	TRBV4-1	TGCGCCAGCAGCCAACCCGACGGTGCAACTAATGAAAAACTGTTTTTT	CASSQPDGATNEKLFF
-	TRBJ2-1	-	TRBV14	TGTGCCAGCAGCCGAGCAGGGAGAGGCGATGAGCAGTTCTTC	CASSRAGRGDEQFF
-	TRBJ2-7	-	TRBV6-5	TGTGCCAGTAAGATGGGGGAAGGCTACGAGCAGTACTTC	CASKMGEGYEQYF
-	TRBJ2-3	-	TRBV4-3	TGCGCCAGCAGCCAAGGGTCGGGAGATACGCAGTATTTT	CASSQGSGDTQYF
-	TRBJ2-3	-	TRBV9	TGTGCCAGCAGCGTATACGGGTCCGTCACAGATACGCAGTATTTT	CASSVYGSVTDTQYF
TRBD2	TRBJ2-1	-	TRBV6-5	TGTGCCAGCATTGCGTGGGAGGGCCACCACAATGAGCAGTTCTTC	CASIAWEGHHNEQFF